Below, 16 T cell receptor beta chains from the same sample are listed, as sequenced in a study of technical replicates of blood from a handful of donors (dated by TCRdb to about 2017). The protocol used for the library was the immunoSEQ multiplex PCR assay. This is the immuneACCESS table as TCRdb keeps it, with only in-frame sequences that have V and J called. A part of the clones is gone; compared with another copy, unresolved V genes explain less than half, and the rest is unexplained. This sample gives 75,000 to 95,000 clones in total; under 95% of them show up just once. The ten largest make up under 0.3% of the sample. Sequenced input: T cells isolated from PBMCs. The receptors shown here come from a human donor in good health.

V gene TRBV28 combines with J gene TRBJ1-2; D possibly corresponds to TRBD1 (5 bases). Germline V gene sequence: CDR1 MDHEN, CDR2 SYDVKM. CDR3 length equals 16 residues. The V end lost 2 bases, the J end lost 8 bases, and 21 bases lay between the germline ends. CDR3 nucleotides: TGTGCCAGCAGTTTAAGGTTCGGCAGGGCGTCGCGAGGCTACACCTTC. This translates into CASSLRFGRASRGYTF.

The chain joins TRBV19 to TRBJ1-4; the match to TRBD1 covers 7 bases. From germline, CDR1 is LNHDA and CDR2 SQIVND (reference sequence). V gave up 4 bases and J gave up 4 bases; unmatched junction bases: 3. The CDR3 loop spans 14 amino acids. DNA of the CDR3: TGTGCCAGTAGTACCGGGACAGTTAATGAAAAACTGTTTTTT. It yields the protein CASSTGTVNEKLFF.

The genes are TRBV7-9 and TRBJ1-2, with 12 bases aligning to TRBD1. Germline V gives CDR1 SEHNR, CDR2 FQNEAQ (reference sequence). The V and J ends lost 6 bases and 8 bases, in that order; junction bases with no gene match: 7. This CDR3 has 14 amino acids. The chain's CDR3 is CASSPGTGGRGYTF. CDR3 bases: TGTGCCAGCAGTCCCGGGACAGGGGGCCGGGGCTACACCTTC. Drawing the rest from reference TRBV7-9 and TRBJ1-2, the complete variable domain is DTGVSQNPRHKITKRGQNVTFRCDPISEHNRLYWYRQTLGQGPEFLTYFQNEAQLEKSRLLSDRFSAERPKGSFSTLEIQRTEQGDSAMYLCASSPGTGGRGYTFGSGTRLTVV.

The gene calls are TRBV7-3 and TRBJ2-2, with D possibly being TRBD1 (6 bases). Germline-derived CDR1 and CDR2 are SGHTA and FQGTGA. V shed 4 bases and J shed 0 bases, with 9 bases lying between them. The CDR3 is made up of 15 amino acids. The CDR3, as DNA: TGTGCCAGCAGCTCCCAGGGGTCGAACACCGGGGAGCTGTTTTTT. It translates to CASSSQGSNTGELFF.

The chain's CDR3 is CASSLEQGIYGYTF. CDR3 in DNA: TGTGCCAGCAGCTTAGAACAGGGTATCTATGGCTACACCTTC. The chain is built from TRBV7-9 and TRBJ1-2, with D possibly being TRBD1 (6 bases). The V end lost 1 base, the J end lost 4 bases, and 10 bases lay between the germline ends. Germline lookup yields CDR1 SEHNR and CDR2 FQNEAQ (reference sequence). CDR3 length: 14 residues.

CDR3 region: CASSFLVVQPQHF. The CDR3 DNA follows: TGTGCCAGCAGTTTCTTAGTAGTGCAGCCCCAGCATTTT. The chain links TRBV28 to TRBJ1-5; D ambiguous. Trimming removed 3 bases from V and 7 bases from J, with 10 bases in between. Per germline, CDR1 MDHEN and CDR2 SYDVKM. This CDR3 has 13 amino acids.

This clone showed up just once. This chain's CDR3 is CASSSSLSRGGRNEQFF. The CDR3 coding sequence is TGTGCCAGCAGCTCTTCGCTCAGCCGGGGGGGCCGGAATGAGCAGTTCTTC. J is TRBJ2-1 and V is TRBV7-2, with 8 nucleotides matching TRBD2. V lost 4 bases and J lost 7; bases outside the gene matches: 15. This CDR3 comprises 17 residues. Germline CDR1 SGHTA, CDR2 FQGNSA.

The chain is built from TRBV2 and TRBJ2-1; 7 bases agree with TRBD2. The CDR3 runs to 16 residues. V lost 2 bases, J lost 6 bases, and 10 bases stayed unmatched. Germline V gene lookup returns CDR1 SNHLY and CDR2 FYNNEI. The CDR3 reads CASSESLTGGPNEQFF. CDR3 in DNA: TGTGCCAGCAGTGAATCTTTGACGGGAGGCCCCAATGAGCAGTTCTTC.

V usage is TRBV19 and J usage is TRBJ2-3; D perhaps matches TRBD2 (7 bases). The V end was cut by 2 bases, the J end by 3 bases, with 15 bases between. There are 16 residues in the CDR3. Germline values: CDR1 LNHDA, CDR2 SQIVND (reference sequence). The CDR3 DNA reads TGTGCCAGTAGTATACGGGGGGCAGAGGGGACAGATACGCAGTATTTT. It is translated as CASSIRGAEGTDTQYF.

This chain uses TRBV4-1 with TRBJ2-2; the D gene is possibly TRBD2 (6 bases). Germline CDR1 is MGHRA and CDR2 is YSYEKL. V gave up 5 bases and J gave up 7 bases, with 20 bases separating them. This CDR3 region has 16 residues. CDR3 DNA: TGCGCCAGCAGCACTTGGGTACGGGAGAGAGGCGGGGAGCTGTTTTTT. Encoded protein: CASSTWVRERGGELFF.

There are a few counts of this clone. This chain links TRBV10-3 with TRBJ2-7; D is possibly TRBD1 (5 bases). Looked up from germline, CDR1 is ENHRY and CDR2 is SYGVKD. CDR3 length: 13 amino acids. V was pared by 10 bases and J by 5 bases, with 18 bases between. Written as DNA, the CDR3 is TGTGCCACACAGGAATCGGGTCTGGACGAGCAGTACTTC. Translating gives CATQESGLDEQYF.

The chain recombines TRBV28 with TRBJ2-3; D is uncertain. The germline V gene has CDR1 MDHEN and CDR2 SYDVKM. This CDR3 is 14 amino acids long. Trimming removed 2 bases from V and 0 bases from J, with 6 bases in between. CDR3 coding DNA: TGTGCCAGCAGTTTAATACAGAGCACAGATACGCAGTATTTT. Protein: CASSLIQSTDTQYF.

The gene calls are TRBV10-3 and TRBJ1-2, with 7 bases that match TRBD1. Germline assignment: CDR1 ENHRY and CDR2 SYGVKD. V lost 0 bases and J lost 6; bases outside the gene matches: 4. This CDR3 region has 14 residues. CDR3 sequence reads: CAISESDRVHGYTF. The CDR3 DNA sequence: TGTGCCATCAGTGAGTCCGACAGGGTGCATGGCTACACCTTC.

The chain joins TRBV4-2 to TRBJ1-5; tentative D call: TRBD1 (6 bases). Trimming removed 0 bases from V and 6 bases from J, with 12 bases in between. Germline lookup yields CDR1 LGHNA and CDR2 YNFKEQ. CDR3 size: 15 residues. The CDR3 sequence: CASSQDLRGAQPQHF. As DNA, the CDR3 is TGTGCCAGCAGCCAAGATTTACGGGGGGCTCAGCCCCAGCATTTT.

CDR3 residues: CASSLETSTKEKLFF. The DNA for the CDR3 is TGCGCCAGCAGCTTGGAAACCTCGACAAAGGAAAAACTGTTTTTT. The chain has TRBV5-1 and TRBJ1-4; unclear D gene. The CDR3 sequence is 15 residues long. Germline V gene lookup returns CDR1 SGHRS and CDR2 YFSETQ. V was trimmed by 0 bases and J by 8 bases, leaving 14 bases between them.

The chain employs TRBV5-1 and TRBJ2-7; TRBD2 matches 10 bases. Losses at the gene ends were 4 bases for V and 4 bases for J; bases not matched to a gene: 8. Per the germline V gene, CDR1 is SGHRS and CDR2 is YFSETQ. The CDR3 covers 15 residues. CDR3 amino acids: CASSDILAGVYEQYF. The CDR3 nucleotides read TGCGCCAGCAGCGATATTCTAGCGGGAGTTTACGAGCAGTACTTC.